Shown below are 22 T cell receptor beta chains from a single sample sequenced in a study of shared clonotypes between healthy human individuals. Generated by immunoSEQ multiplex PCR, the TCRdb table keeps only in-frame clones and is missing some. This sample has around 2,100,000 clones, with around 96% found just once. CD45RO-negative CD8 cells positively selected for CCR7 made up the naive population, which excluded terminally differentiated effector memory CD45RA+ cells. The sequenced sample consisted of naive CD8+ T cells sorted from blood. The receptor source for this set is a man younger than 35 in good health.

About this clone itself: The sample holds other DNA sequences that translate to the same CDR3. This chain uses TRBV14 with TRBJ2-7; D is unclear. CDR3 length: 12 residues. Germline V gene lookup returns CDR1 SGHDN and CDR2 FVKESK. V lost 4 bases, J lost 4 bases, and 8 bases lay in between. The CDR3 region is CASSPSGYEQYF. DNA for the CDR3: TGTGCCAGCAGCCCTTCTGGGTACGAGCAGTACTTC.

The gene calls are TRBV4-1 and TRBJ1-1; TRBD1 agrees at 10 bases. The CDR3 covers 18 residues. The trim removed 4 bases at V and 3 bases at J, leaving 14 bases unmatched. Germline lookup yields CDR1 MGHRA and CDR2 YSYEKL. CDR3 coding DNA: TGCGCCAGCAGCCCCGGGCCCCGGGACAGGGGTTGGGACACTGAAGCTTTCTTT. Protein sequence: CASSPGPRDRGWDTEAFF.

The V gene is TRBV2, the J gene TRBJ1-2; D remains ambiguous. Germline CDR1 reads SNHLY; CDR2 reads FYNNEI. The ends were cut back, 0 bases at V and 8 bases at J, with 22 bases in the middle. The length of the CDR3 is 17 residues. The CDR3 sequence is CASSEALRLDRKGGYTF. CDR3 sequence (DNA): TGTGCCAGCAGTGAAGCGCTTCGGCTGGACCGGAAGGGCGGCTACACCTTC.

The chain employs TRBV7-9 and TRBJ1-1; D remains unclear. Deletions cut 6 bases from V and 1 base from J, with 12 bases between. The CDR3 spans 14 residues. Germline CDR1 is SEHNR and CDR2 is FQNEAQ (reference sequence). In nucleotides, the CDR3 is TGTGCCAGCAGTCGGGAGGGATGGAACACTGAAGCTTTCTTT. Translated: CASSREGWNTEAFF. Looking up the rest from reference TRBV7-9 and TRBJ1-1 gives the full variable domain: DTGVSQNPRHKITKRGQNVTFRCDPISEHNRLYWYRQTLGQGPEFLTYFQNEAQLEKSRLLSDRFSAERPKGSFSTLEIQRTEQGDSAMYLCASSREGWNTEAFFGQGTRLTVV.

The rearrangement joins TRBV4-3 to TRBJ2-2, with D perhaps matching TRBD2 (5 bases). Germline CDR1 is LGHNA and CDR2 is YSLEER. The CDR3 is made up of 16 amino acids. V shed 3 bases and J shed 5 bases, with 16 bases lying between them. The CDR3 region is CASSHLTGIPTGELFF. The CDR3 DNA reads as TGCGCCAGCAGCCATTTAACCGGGATTCCAACCGGGGAGCTGTTTTTT.

This clone showed up just once. The CDR3 sequence is CASSKGTAYEQYF. CDR3 DNA sequence: TGTGCCAGCAGTAAAGGGACAGCCTACGAGCAGTACTTC. This sequence joins TRBV6-1 and TRBJ2-7; 7 bases map to TRBD1. V shed 5 bases and J 2 bases; nucleotides not matched to a gene: 3. This CDR3 spans 13 amino acids. CDR1 and CDR2 from the germline V gene are MNHNS and SASEGT.

This chain uses TRBV6-1 with TRBJ2-5, with D tentatively TRBD1 (7 bases). Trimming removed 1 base from V and 6 bases from J, with 12 bases in between. Germline V gene sequence: CDR1 MNHNS, CDR2 SASEGT. This CDR3 comprises 14 residues. CDR3 amino acids: CASSEGAGGKTQYF. CDR3 in DNA: TGTGCCAGCAGTGAAGGGGCAGGGGGGAAGACCCAGTACTTC.

This clone came up once. Other DNA sequences of this sample code for an identical CDR3. The chain employs TRBV6-1 and TRBJ2-7, with 7 bases aligning to TRBD2. Per the germline V gene, CDR1 is MNHNS and CDR2 is SASEGT. The CDR3 sequence is 13 residues long. V was clipped by 4 bases and J by 3 bases; unmatched bases: 3. CDR3 region: CASSAGLDYEQYF. CDR3 nucleotide sequence: TGTGCCAGCAGTGCCGGACTAGACTACGAGCAGTACTTC.

The chain is built from TRBV11-3 and TRBJ2-7, with a possible D match to TRBD1 (6 bases). Germline V lookup: CDR1 SGHNT, CDR2 YENEEA. V was pared by 3 bases and J by 6 bases, with 9 bases between. The CDR3 consists of 12 residues. The CDR3 spells CASSFRGSEQYF. The CDR3 DNA reads as TGTGCCAGCAGCTTCAGGGGCAGCGAGCAGTACTTC. Full variable domain (remainder filled in from reference TRBV11-3 and TRBJ2-7): EAGVVQSPRYKIIEKKQPVAFWCNPISGHNTLYWYLQNLGQGPELLIRYENEEAVDDSQLPKDRFSAERLKGVDSTLKIQPAELGDSAVYLCASSFRGSEQYFGPGTRLTVT.

This chain connects TRBV9 to TRBJ2-2; 10 bases agree with TRBD2. CDR3 size: 15 residues. Germline assignment: CDR1 SGDLS and CDR2 YYNGEE. The V segment lost 0 bases and the J segment 7 bases; nucleotides outside the gene matches: 3. CDR3 loop: CASSVGASGSGELFF. The DNA for the CDR3 is TGTGCCAGCAGCGTAGGGGCTAGCGGGAGCGGGGAGCTGTTTTTT. Complete variable domain (other parts from reference TRBV9 and TRBJ2-2): DSGVTQTPKHLITATGQRVTLRCSPRSGDLSVYWYQQSLDQGLQFLIQYYNGEERAKGNILERFSAQQFPDLHSELNLSSLELGDSALYFCASSVGASGSGELFFGEGSRLTVL.

This clone appeared once. The rearrangement uses TRBV21-1 and TRBJ1-2; the table assigns TRBD1, which was not confirmed against the DNA. TRBV21-1 is listed as a pseudogene. CDR3 length: 21 amino acids. CDR3 sequence: CASSPRGQGCGPLAPRYGYTF. The CDR3 nucleotides read TGTGCCAGCAGCCCGAGGGGACAGGGGTGTGGGCCATTGGCCCCAAGATATGGCTACACCTTC.

The chain has TRBV11-2 and TRBJ2-7; 9 bases fit TRBD1. V gave up 5 bases and J gave up 1 base; unmatched junction bases: 12. The germline gives CDR1 SGHAT, CDR2 FQNNGV. The CDR3 is 17 amino acids. The CDR3 coding sequence is TGTGCCAGCAGCCCCCTGGAAGGACAGGGGATTTCCTACGAGCAGTACTTC. Translation gives CASSPLEGQGISYEQYF.

This chain connects TRBV29-1 to TRBJ2-1; 9 bases are shared with TRBD2. Trimming removed 2 bases from V and 0 bases from J; junction bases left unmatched: 5. The CDR3 contains 16 residues. CDR1 SQVTM and CDR2 ANQGSEA come from the germline V gene. The CDR3 protein is CSVETLAGSSYNEQFF. The CDR3 DNA sequence: TGCAGCGTTGAAACTCTAGCGGGGAGCTCCTACAATGAGCAGTTCTTC.

The rearrangement links TRBV9 to TRBJ1-1, with a possible D match to TRBD1 (5 bases). The CDR3 contains 14 residues. Germline CDR1 reads SGDLS; CDR2 reads YYNGEE. V was trimmed by 5 bases and J by 1 base, leaving 12 bases between them. The CDR3 coding sequence is TGTGCCAGCAGTCCCGGGGCCCCGAACACTGAAGCTTTCTTT. This encodes CASSPGAPNTEAFF.

A note on this clone: The sample has other DNA sequences that encode this CDR3 too. The chain carries TRBV5-1 and TRBJ2-1; D possibly corresponds to TRBD2 (6 bases). Germline assignment: CDR1 SGHRS and CDR2 YFSETQ. The CDR3 length is 13 residues. Trimming cost V 2 bases and J 5 bases, with 8 bases left between them. CDR3 in DNA: TGCGCCAGCAGCTTCGGGGGAGACAATGAGCAGTTCTTC. Protein sequence: CASSFGGDNEQFF.

This chain uses TRBV11-2 with TRBJ1-1; D is undetermined. The V end lost 0 bases, the J end lost 0 bases, and 11 bases lay between the germline ends. CDR1 and CDR2 from the germline V gene are SGHAT and FQNNGV. The CDR3 runs 16 residues. The chain's CDR3 is CASSLDFGNMNTEAFF. In nucleotides, the CDR3 is TGTGCCAGCAGCTTAGATTTCGGTAATATGAACACTGAAGCTTTCTTT.

The rearrangement links TRBV18 to TRBJ2-7; D gene ambiguous. The CDR3 is 13 amino acids. Germline CDR1 KGHSH, CDR2 LQKENI. V was shortened by 5 bases and J by 3 bases, with 11 bases between the two germline ends. This CDR3 reads CASSGTSSYEQYF. As DNA, the CDR3 is TGTGCCAGCTCAGGTACAAGCAGCTACGAGCAGTACTTC.

This chain uses TRBV7-2 with TRBJ1-1; D is undetermined. The CDR3 spans 15 residues. V lost 7 bases to trimming and J lost 2 bases, with 17 bases between them. CDR1 is SGHTA and CDR2 is FQGNSA in the germline V gene. CDR3 protein: CASTHLELGNTEAFF. In DNA form, the CDR3 reads TGTGCCAGCACCCACTTAGAATTGGGAAACACTGAAGCTTTCTTT.

The chain couples TRBV28 to TRBJ2-1; 8 nucleotides match TRBD1. Per germline, CDR1 MDHEN and CDR2 SYDVKM. J lost 9 bases, V lost 8 bases, and 9 bases had no gene match. This CDR3 has 13 amino acids. The DNA for the CDR3 is TGTGCCAGCTGGGGGGCAGGGGGCGGTGAGCAGTTCTTC. The encoded protein is CASWGAGGGEQFF.

V usage is TRBV5-4 and J usage is TRBJ2-3; D gene ambiguous. V was clipped by 0 bases and J by 3 bases, with 8 bases between them. The CDR3 is 14 amino acids. The germline CDR1 and CDR2 sequences are SGHNT and YYREEE (reference sequence). CDR3: CASSLEYSTDTQYF. The CDR3 coding sequence is TGTGCCAGCAGCTTGGAATATTCGACAGATACGCAGTATTTT.

The gene calls are TRBV4-2 and TRBJ2-7; D unclear. The germline CDR1 and CDR2 sequences are LGHNA and YNFKEQ. V gave up 0 bases and J gave up 2 bases, with 14 bases separating them. CDR3 length: 16 amino acids. For the CDR3, the DNA is TGTGCCAGCAGCCAAGAAACGTTTGGCGGAACCTACGAGCAGTACTTC. Protein sequence: CASSQETFGGTYEQYF.

The chain is built from TRBV4-3 and TRBJ1-1, with D perhaps matching TRBD1 (5 bases). The CDR3 sequence is 14 residues long. Germline V gene data show CDR1 as LGHNA and CDR2 as YSLEER. The V and J ends lost 0 bases and 1 base respectively, with 6 bases between them. The CDR3 region has the DNA TGCGCCAGCAGCCAAGAAAGGGGGAACACTGAAGCTTTCTTT. Translated, it gives CASSQERGNTEAFF.